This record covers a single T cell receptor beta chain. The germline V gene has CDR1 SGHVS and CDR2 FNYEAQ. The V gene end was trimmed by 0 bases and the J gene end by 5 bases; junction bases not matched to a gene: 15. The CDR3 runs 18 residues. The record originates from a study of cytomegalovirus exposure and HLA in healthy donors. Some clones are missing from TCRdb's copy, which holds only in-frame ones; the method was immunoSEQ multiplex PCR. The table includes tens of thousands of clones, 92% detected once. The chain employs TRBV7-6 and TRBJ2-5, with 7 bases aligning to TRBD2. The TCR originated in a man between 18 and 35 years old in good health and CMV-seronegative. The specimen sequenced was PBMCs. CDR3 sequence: CASSLAHGSGRLWETQYF. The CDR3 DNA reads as TGTGCCAGCAGCTTAGCGCACGGTAGCGGGCGTCTTTGGGAGACCCAGTACTTC.